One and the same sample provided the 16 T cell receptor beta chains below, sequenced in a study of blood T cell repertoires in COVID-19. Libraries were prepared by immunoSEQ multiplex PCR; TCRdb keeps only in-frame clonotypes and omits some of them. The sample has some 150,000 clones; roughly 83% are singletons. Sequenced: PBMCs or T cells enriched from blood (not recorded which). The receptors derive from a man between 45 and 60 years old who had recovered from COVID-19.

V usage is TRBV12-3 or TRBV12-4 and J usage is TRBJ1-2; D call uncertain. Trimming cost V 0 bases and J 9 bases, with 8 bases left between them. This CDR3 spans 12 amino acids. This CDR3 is CASSLATSRYTF. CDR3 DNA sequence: TGTGCCAGCAGTTTAGCAACGAGTCGCTACACCTTC.

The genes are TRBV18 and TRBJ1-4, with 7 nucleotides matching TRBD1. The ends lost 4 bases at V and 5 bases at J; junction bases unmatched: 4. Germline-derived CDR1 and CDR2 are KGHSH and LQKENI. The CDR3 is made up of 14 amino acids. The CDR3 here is CASSLGQANEKLFF. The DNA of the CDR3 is TGTGCCAGCTCACTAGGACAGGCAAATGAAAAACTGTTTTTT.

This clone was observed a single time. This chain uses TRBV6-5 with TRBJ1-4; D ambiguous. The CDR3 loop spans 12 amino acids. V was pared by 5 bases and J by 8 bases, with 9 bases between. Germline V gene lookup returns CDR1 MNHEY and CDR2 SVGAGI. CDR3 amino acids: CASSPAGEKLFF. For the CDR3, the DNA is TGTGCCAGCAGTCCCGCGGGGGAAAAACTGTTTTTT.

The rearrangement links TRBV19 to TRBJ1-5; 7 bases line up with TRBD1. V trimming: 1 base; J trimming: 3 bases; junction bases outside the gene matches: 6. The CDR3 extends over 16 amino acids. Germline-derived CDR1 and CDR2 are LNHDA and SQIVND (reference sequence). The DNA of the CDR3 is TGTGCCAGTAGTATAGTGAGGGACAGCTACAATCAGCCCCAGCATTTT. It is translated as CASSIVRDSYNQPQHF.

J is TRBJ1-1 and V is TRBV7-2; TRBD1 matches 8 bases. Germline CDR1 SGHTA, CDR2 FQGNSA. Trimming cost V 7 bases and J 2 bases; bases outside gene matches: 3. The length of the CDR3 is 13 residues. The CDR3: CASTDRGNTEAFF. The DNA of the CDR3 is TGTGCCAGCACCGACAGGGGAAACACTGAAGCTTTCTTT.

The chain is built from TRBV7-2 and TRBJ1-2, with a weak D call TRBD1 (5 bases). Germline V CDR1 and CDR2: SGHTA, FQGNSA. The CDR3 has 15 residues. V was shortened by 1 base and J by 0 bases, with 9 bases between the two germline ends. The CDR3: CASSLVQGSNYGYTF. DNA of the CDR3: TGTGCCAGCAGCTTAGTGCAGGGATCTAACTATGGCTACACCTTC.

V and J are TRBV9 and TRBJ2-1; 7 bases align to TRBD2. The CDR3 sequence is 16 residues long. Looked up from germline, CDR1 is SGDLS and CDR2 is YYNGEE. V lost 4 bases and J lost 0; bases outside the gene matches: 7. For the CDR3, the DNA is TGTGCCAGCAGCTCATCAGGCGGGGGCTCCTACAATGAGCAGTTCTTC. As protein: CASSSSGGGSYNEQFF.

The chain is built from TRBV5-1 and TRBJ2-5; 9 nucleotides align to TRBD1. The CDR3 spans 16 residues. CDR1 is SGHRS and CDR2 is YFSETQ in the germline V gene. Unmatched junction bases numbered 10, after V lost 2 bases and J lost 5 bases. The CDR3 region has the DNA TGCGCCAGCAGCTTTTGGGGGACAGGGAGATGGGAGACCCAGTACTTC. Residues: CASSFWGTGRWETQYF.

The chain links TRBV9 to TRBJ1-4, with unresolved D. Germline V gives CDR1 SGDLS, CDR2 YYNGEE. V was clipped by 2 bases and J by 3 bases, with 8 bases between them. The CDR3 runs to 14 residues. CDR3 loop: CASSVDMANEKLFF. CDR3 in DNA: TGTGCCAGCAGCGTTGACATGGCTAATGAAAAACTGTTTTTT.

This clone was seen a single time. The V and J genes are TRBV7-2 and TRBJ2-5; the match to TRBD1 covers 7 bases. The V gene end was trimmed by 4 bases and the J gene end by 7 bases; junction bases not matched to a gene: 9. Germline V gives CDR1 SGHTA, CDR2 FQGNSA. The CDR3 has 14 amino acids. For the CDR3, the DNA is TGTGCCAGCAGCTCCCTGGACAGGCAGACGACCCAGTACTTC. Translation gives CASSSLDRQTTQYF.

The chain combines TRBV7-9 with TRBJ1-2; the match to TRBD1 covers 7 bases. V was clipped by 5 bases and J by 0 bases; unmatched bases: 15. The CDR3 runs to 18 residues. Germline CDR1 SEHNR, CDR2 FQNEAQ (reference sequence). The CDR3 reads CASSLPSRQGPSNYGYTF. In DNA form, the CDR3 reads TGTGCCAGCAGCCTCCCCTCCCGACAGGGACCTTCTAACTATGGCTACACCTTC.

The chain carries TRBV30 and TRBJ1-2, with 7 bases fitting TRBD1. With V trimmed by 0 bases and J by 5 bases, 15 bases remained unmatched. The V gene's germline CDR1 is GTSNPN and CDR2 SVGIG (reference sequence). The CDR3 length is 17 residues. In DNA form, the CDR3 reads TGTGCCTGGAGTGTAGGGCAGGGGGGCAGTTACTCGTATGGCTACACCTTC. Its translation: CAWSVGQGGSYSYGYTF.

The CDR3 DNA reads TGTGCCAGCAGCTTGATTGGAGCGGGGGGCTCCTACGAGCAGTACTTC. Translation: CASSLIGAGGSYEQYF. V is TRBV5-6 and J is TRBJ2-7; TRBD2 agrees at 9 bases. CDR1 is SGHDT, CDR2 YYEEEE, per germline. V gave up 1 base and J gave up 0 bases; unmatched junction bases: 5. The CDR3 is 16 amino acids. The full variable domain, with the rest looked up from reference TRBV5-6 and TRBJ2-7, is DAGVTQSPTHLIKTRGQQVTLRCSPKSGHDTVSWYQQALGQGPQFIFQYYEEEERQRGNFPDRFSGHQFPNYSSELNVNALLLGDSALYLCASSLIGAGGSYEQYFGPGTRLTVT.

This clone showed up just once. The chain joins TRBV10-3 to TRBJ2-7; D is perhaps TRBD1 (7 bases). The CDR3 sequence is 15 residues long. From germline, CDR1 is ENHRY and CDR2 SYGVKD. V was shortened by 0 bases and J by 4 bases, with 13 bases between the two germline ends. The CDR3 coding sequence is TGTGCCATCAGTGAGTCCTCGACAGGGAGGTACGAGCAGTACTTC. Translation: CAISESSTGRYEQYF.

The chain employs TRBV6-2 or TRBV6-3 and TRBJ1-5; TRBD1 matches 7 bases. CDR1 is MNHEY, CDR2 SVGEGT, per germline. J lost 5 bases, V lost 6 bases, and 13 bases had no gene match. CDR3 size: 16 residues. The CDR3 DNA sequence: TGTGCCAGCAGACCTCAACTCTGGGACAGTTATCAGCCCCAGCATTTT. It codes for CASRPQLWDSYQPQHF.

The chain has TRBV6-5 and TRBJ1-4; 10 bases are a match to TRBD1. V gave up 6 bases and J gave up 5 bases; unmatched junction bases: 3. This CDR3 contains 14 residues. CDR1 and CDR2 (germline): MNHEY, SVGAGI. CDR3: CASRSGQGNEKLFF. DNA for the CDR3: TGTGCCAGCAGATCGGGACAGGGGAATGAAAAACTGTTTTTT.